This entry concerns a single T cell receptor (beta chain). The antigen remains undetermined. Treatment defined: approximately nine-day PBMC culture with coronavirus spike peptide pools or control peptides (ViraFEST assay). These data belong to a study of vaccination and CD4 T cells after COVID-19. Whole-study context: The convalescent group had six males, four females, seven Caucasians, two Asians, one multiracial. According to the study, participants were given two doses of BNT162b2 or mRNA-1273 vaccine. Findings of the study overall: Convalescent patient numbers were relatively low, with no early post-infection timepoints.

An Oncomine TCR Beta short-read assay was used to sequence the DNA from cultured CD4+ T cells. TCRdb analysed the PCR reads with MiXCR anew, one entry per CDR3 protein. The sample has 15,000 to 20,000 distinct CDR3 sequences; 35% to 40% are singletons. This CDR3 spans 16 amino acids. Germline loops: CDR1 SGHNT, CDR2 YYREEE (reference sequence). V gave up 1 base and J gave up 4 bases, with 16 bases separating them. This chain connects TRBV5-4 to TRBJ2-3; weak D call: TRBD2 (6 bases). The sequenced sample consisted of CD4+ T cells from blood, cultured in vitro. The receptor's source is a human donor who had recovered from COVID-19. The CDR3 nucleotides read TGTGCCAGCAGCTTGTCAGGCGGGATGGGGTCAGATACGCAGTATTTT. Its translation is CASSLSGGMGSDTQYF.